These T cell receptor beta chains were read from a single sample in a study of blood T cell repertoires in COVID-19. Using immunoSEQ multiplex PCR, the repertoire was profiled, and TCRdb retains in-frame clones only, with some absent. Among about 140,000 clones, 88% were seen once, and the ten largest hold roughly 2.5%. Sequencing was carried out using peripheral blood. Receptor source: a human donor with COVID-19, enrolled during active disease. The donor label of this sample is uncertain. CDR3s leave out the opening cysteine and the closing phenylalanine or tryptophan. The D gene is left open where the match is weak.

d_call,v_call,j_call,cdr3_aa
TRBD1,TRBV30,TRBJ1-6,AWSGNRGHFYNSPLH
TRBD1,TRBV15,TRBJ1-4,ATSYTGVREKLF
TRBD1,TRBV9,TRBJ1-2,ASSVAGQGAYGYT
NA,TRBV24-1,TRBJ2-1,ATSDFSPSRDDEQF
NA,TRBV5-6,TRBJ1-6,ASSWDTYNSPLH
NA,TRBV6-5,TRBJ2-2,ASSYRRDGELF
TRBD2,TRBV5-6,TRBJ2-1,ASSPGTSGRVYNEQF
NA,TRBV27,TRBJ1-5,ASSLTRNQPQH
NA,TRBV30,TRBJ2-7,AWRGGSYEQY
TRBD1,TRBV5-1,TRBJ1-1,ASSSQGAATEAF
NA,TRBV5-1,TRBJ2-1,ASSFRPQSSYNEQF
NA,TRBV4-1,TRBJ2-2,ASSQAGGRGHGELF
NA,TRBV9,TRBJ1-1,ASSVEVHGGSEAF
NA,TRBV7-9,TRBJ1-2,ASSLDPGYGYT
NA,TRBV27,TRBJ2-7,ASSLSNIGSEQY
TRBD2,TRBV3-1/TRBV3-2,TRBJ2-3,ASSQKLAGASLRVADTQY
NA,TRBV5-1,TRBJ2-3,ASRQGGSTDTQY
NA,TRBV12-3/TRBV12-4,TRBJ2-2,ASSLVSPGELF
NA,TRBV3-1/TRBV3-2,TRBJ1-2,ASSQDGRGGGYT
TRBD2,TRBV5-1,TRBJ2-3,ASRTTAGRTDTQY
TRBD1,TRBV5-4,TRBJ2-7,ASSQGAEAFYEQY
NA,TRBV7-9,TRBJ1-5,ASSSGPGSNQPQH
NA,TRBV6-1,TRBJ1-2,ASSEMYGTTNYGYT
TRBD1,TRBV6-5,TRBJ1-3,ASEGAGNTIY
NA,TRBV13,TRBJ1-3,ASSYSPGLSTNGWSGNTIY
TRBD1,TRBV18,TRBJ1-2,ASSPPARGIYGYT
NA,TRBV11-2,TRBJ2-6,ASSQGSSGANVLT
TRBD2,TRBV6-1,TRBJ2-1,ASSGLSGTSGRNEQF